One T cell receptor beta chain is described in this entry. The data were taken from a study of cytomegalovirus exposure and HLA in healthy donors. CDR1 and CDR2 (germline): SGDLS, YYNGEE. CDR3 length: 15 amino acids. V dropped 3 bases and J dropped 10; count of bases not matched to a gene: 12. Primers included in the PCR were 60 Vbeta and 13 Jbeta primers. The protocol was immunoSEQ multiplex PCR, while the TCRdb copy is restricted to in-frame clones and leaves out a portion. The sample carries some 150,000 clones, over 60% recorded once. This rearrangement joins TRBV9 to TRBJ2-1, with 8 bases lining up with TRBD2. The sample taken for sequencing was PBMCs. This clonotype was sampled from a woman aged 25-40 years in good health and CMV-seronegative. The CDR3 DNA is TGTGCCAGCAGCGAGAAAACGGGGGGGCTAGAGGAGCAGTTCTTC. Its protein is CASSEKTGGLEEQFF.